These 3 T cell receptor beta chains came from one sample sequenced in a study of blood T cell repertoires in COVID-19. Only in-frame clones appear in the TCRdb table, and some are missing; sequencing was by immunoSEQ multiplex PCR. The table has roughly 100,000 clones, about 80% seen once; the top ten hold around 4.4%. The sequencing input was peripheral blood. The receptors originated from a man in his sixties with acute or convalescent COVID-19.

This clone was recorded once. The CDR3 nucleotides are TGTGCCAGCAGTACCGGGACAGGAGTAGAAAAACTGTTTTTT. Translated, it gives CASSTGTGVEKLFF. The rearrangement joins TRBV6-5 to TRBJ1-4; 8 bases line up with TRBD1. The CDR3 has 14 amino acids. Trimming at V came to 5 bases and at J to 8 bases, leaving 7 bases not matched to a gene. Germline-derived CDR1 and CDR2 are MNHEY and SVGAGI.

The V gene is TRBV11-2, the J gene TRBJ2-5; 9 bases match TRBD1. CDR1 is SGHAT, CDR2 FQNNGV, per germline. The CDR3 is made up of 15 amino acids. Trimming cost V 4 bases and J 4 bases; bases outside gene matches: 7. The CDR3 bases are TGTGCCAGCAGCTCGTACAGGGGGCGTACAGAGACCCAGTACTTC. This codes for CASSSYRGRTETQYF. Full variable domain (outside the CDR3, taken from reference TRBV11-2 and TRBJ2-5): EAGVAQSPRYKIIEKRQSVAFWCNPISGHATLYWYQQILGQGPKLLIQFQNNGVVDDSQLPKDRFSAERLKGVDSTLKIQPAKLEDSAVYLCASSSYRGRTETQYFGPGTRLLVL.

V is TRBV2 and J is TRBJ1-2; D is ambiguous. This CDR3 spans 15 amino acids. V was clipped by 7 bases and J by 8 bases, with 23 bases between them. The germline V gene has CDR1 SNHLY and CDR2 FYNNEI. The CDR3 region is CASTTSGAVAGGYTF. CDR3 in DNA: TGTGCCAGCACCACATCCGGAGCCGTCGCGGGGGGCTACACCTTC.